This T cell receptor (beta chain) emerged from a study of shared clonotypes between healthy human individuals. A word on this clone: A far larger clone lies a single base away; this is likely a read error.

Source study methods: Filtering differed because ImmunoSEQ produced junction-only sequences that carried no quality scores. The method was immunoSEQ multiplex PCR; TCRdb's version includes in-frame clones alone and lacks a portion of them. V and J calls and clone size come straight from that table; D and trimming were deduced from the DNA. The top ten clones hold about 12% of a sample with about 490,000 clones, roughly 80% of them seen once. Sequencing was performed on PBMCs. The TCR was taken from a woman aged 40-49 years in good health. Some clones in this sample may be carry-over from other donors' samples.

The CDR3 here is CASSLEGAGNEKLFF. The CDR3 DNA reads TGTGCCAGCAGCTTAGAGGGGGCGGGGAACGAAAAACTGTTTTTT. The rearrangement uses TRBV7-2 and TRBJ1-4; 7 bases agree with TRBD1. The germline gives CDR1 SGHTA, CDR2 FQGNSA. The CDR3 consists of 15 residues. The V segment lost 1 base and the J segment 8 bases; nucleotides outside the gene matches: 7.